This TCR beta chain was sequenced for a study of blood T cell repertoires in COVID-19 (dated by TCRdb to 2020 to 2022). In terms of the full investigation: Samples covering the acute and convalescent phases of COVID-19 were provided by collaborators in the United States, Italy and Spain. The material from the prospective study consisted of cDNA or gDNA derived from T cells, B-cell-depleted T cells, or PBMCs. Subjects who had been exposed to COVID-19, were actively infected with it, or had recovered from it provided the deeply sampled blood TCRbeta repertoires that made up the dataset. A freely available public database, intended as a resource for researchers studying the immune response to SARS-CoV-2, is where the repertoires were released. Samples were obtained from the ongoing ImmuneRACE study (first 160 participants) and from about 1,300 subjects provided by 6 global collaborators. Sample metadata almost always included a de-identified subject ID, COVID-19 status, age in years and sex. HLA class I and class II types, where available, came from metadata supplied by the sample provider rather than from assay-based typing. Paper-wide results and their limitations: Clinical and demographic metadata were provided uncurated, with the amount varying by source and participant.

Participants in the prospective study were aged roughly 18 to 89 years, lived in 20 to 30 United States geographic areas, and enrolled through a virtual design. Cohort assignment in the prospective study relied on participant-reported clinical history from a screening survey and a study questionnaire. Exposed participants had been in contact with someone with a PCR-confirmed or clinician-diagnosed COVID-19 case within 2 weeks of study entry. In the prospective study, whole blood, serum and a nasopharyngeal or oropharyngeal swab were collected from each participant by mobile phlebotomists. Over a 2-month period, participants in the prospective study had the option of providing additional blood draws and questionnaires. Prospective study blood samples were shipped either frozen or at room temperature before DNA extraction. On this clone: No cognate antigen has been identified for it. Base-call qualities are not available, and no considerably larger clone is one nucleotide away. The same CDR3 is also encoded by other DNA sequences in this sample.

The germline V gene sets CDR1 to SGHRS and CDR2 to YFSETQ. The cysteine opens and the phenylalanine closes a CDR3 of 14 amino acids. Only the CDR3 portion is preserved as DNA: 42 bases, with reading frame beginning at the first base. V loses 1 base at its end and J loses 1 base; junction bases beyond the gene matches: 0. TCRbeta CDR3 regions were amplified from genomic DNA by means of the immunoSEQ Assay, a bias-controlled multiplex PCR. The authors' analysis ran thus. The number of nucleated cells in each sample was estimated from the amplification of reference gene primers within the assay. Sequence reads were collapsed and filtered to measure the absolute abundance of every unique TCRbeta CDR3 rearrangement. Productive Simpson clonality was computed per sample as the square root of Simpson's diversity index over productive rearrangements. The table comes from immuneACCESS by way of TCRdb, which keeps in-frame sequences with V and J called. Part of the clones is missing from these tables; in studies checked, under half for an unresolved V gene and the rest for unknown reasons. That table is the source of V, J and clone size, and D and trimming were worked out from the DNA. The sample table contains roughly 240,000 clones; only one count was recorded for over 80% of them. The ten largest clonotypes hold about 0.95% of the sample.

This TCR came from a man between 45 and 60 years old who had been exposed to COVID-19. This chain is built from TRBV5-1 and TRBJ1-1, with 8 middle bases fitting TRBD1. Sequencing was carried out using PBMCs or T cells enriched from blood (not recorded which). The bases are TGCGCCAGCAGCTTGACAGGGGGGAACACTGAAGCTTTCTTT. Its coded protein is CASSLTGGNTEAFF.